This T cell receptor (beta chain) was identified in a study of T cells in localized non-small cell lung cancer. Only one count was recorded for this clone. Its antigen is not known. Findings of the study overall: For the top 100 tumor clones, a median about 50 also appeared in adjacent lung. Tumor showed lower T cell clonality than uninvolved adjacent lung, where it was highest.

Repertoires were generated with immunoSEQ multiplex PCR, while TCRdb's copy carries only in-frame clones and drops some. The table records 5,500 to 8,000 clones, around 40% of them present only once. Deletions cut 1 base from V and 16 bases from J, with 19 bases between. This CDR3 has 14 residues. The germline gives CDR1 LGHNT, CDR2 FRNRAP. Sequencing was performed on lung tumor tissue, taken before any cancer treatment. The receptor was derived from a man aged 40 to 69 with stage III lung adenocarcinoma. The chain joins TRBV12-5 to TRBJ1-4, with D unclear. The CDR3 coding sequence is TGTGCTAGTGGTTTGGATAGTATATCCCAAGGTGCGTTTTTT. It is translated as CASGLDSISQGAFF.